These 9 T cell receptor beta chains originate from one sample sequenced in a study of cytomegalovirus exposure and HLA in healthy donors. The primer mix had 60 Vbeta and 13 Jbeta primers. Clones were sequenced by immunoSEQ multiplex PCR, and TCRdb holds only the in-frame ones, with some missing. The sample lists 270,000 or so clones; 80% to 90% were seen once. The sequenced sample consisted of PBMCs. These receptors all come from a middle-aged man in good health and CMV-seropositive.

V usage is TRBV27 and J usage is TRBJ2-1; 9 nucleotides line up with TRBD2. J was trimmed by 0 bases and V by 7 bases; bases with no gene match: 7. The germline gives CDR1 MNHEY, CDR2 SMNVEV (reference sequence). This CDR3 is built from 16 residues. This CDR3 is CASTSEAGGSYNEQFF. In DNA, the CDR3 is TGTGCCAGCACCTCGGAAGCGGGGGGCTCCTACAATGAGCAGTTCTTC.

The chain links TRBV19 to TRBJ2-7; TRBD2 aligns across 11 bases. This CDR3 region has 17 residues. Germline-derived CDR1 and CDR2 are LNHDA and SQIVND (reference sequence). V gave up 3 bases and J gave up 0 bases; unmatched junction bases: 7. CDR3: CASSIGSGRESSYEQYF. For the CDR3, the DNA is TGTGCCAGTAGTATCGGTAGCGGGAGGGAAAGCTCCTACGAGCAGTACTTC.

This clone was found a few times. The J gene is TRBJ2-7, the V gene TRBV5-1, with 7 bases matching TRBD2. Unmatched junction bases numbered 10, after V lost 3 bases and J lost 7 bases. The CDR3 has 14 amino acids. CDR1 is SGHRS, CDR2 YFSETQ, per germline. CDR3 sequence reads: CASSSGDYDWEQYF. CDR3 DNA sequence: TGCGCCAGCAGCTCCGGGGACTACGACTGGGAGCAGTACTTC.

The count of this clone is one. The chain recombines TRBV28 with TRBJ2-5, with TRBD1 matching 7 bases. The CDR3 runs to 15 residues. V lost 3 bases to trimming and J lost 1 base; unmatched junction nucleotides: 5. Per the germline V gene, CDR1 is MDHEN and CDR2 is SYDVKM. The CDR3 sequence: CASSFKGAFQETQYF. The CDR3 nucleotides read TGTGCCAGCAGTTTCAAGGGGGCGTTCCAAGAGACCCAGTACTTC.

The CDR3, as DNA: TGTGCCAGCAGCCAACCCACGCAGGGGGCCGGGGAGCTGTTTTTT. Translated, it gives CASSQPTQGAGELFF. The chain uses TRBV4-2 and TRBJ2-2; 7 nucleotides agree with TRBD1. This CDR3 comprises 15 residues. The trim removed 2 bases at V and 6 bases at J, leaving 6 bases unmatched. Germline CDR1 LGHNA, CDR2 YNFKEQ.

This clone showed up just a few times. This sequence joins TRBV5-1 and TRBJ2-2; TRBD2 matches 12 bases. V gave up 2 bases and J gave up 7 bases; unmatched junction bases: 3. The V gene's germline CDR1 is SGHRS and CDR2 YFSETQ. The length of the CDR3 is 15 residues. Here the CDR3 DNA reads TGCGCCAGCAGCTTTGGACTAGCGGGACACGGGGAGCTGTTTTTT. Protein sequence: CASSFGLAGHGELFF.

The rearrangement uses TRBV19 and TRBJ1-2; TRBD1 is a possible D gene (6 bases). Germline V gene sequence: CDR1 LNHDA, CDR2 SQIVND (reference sequence). The CDR3 sequence is 13 residues long. Trimming cost V 6 bases and J 10 bases, with 18 bases left between them. In nucleotides, the CDR3 is TGTGCCAGTAGCTCTTCGGACAGAATGTCCTACACCTTC. Protein product: CASSSSDRMSYTF.

Points on this clone: One end of the junction is discordant with germline, which a read error may explain. The chain links TRBV7-7 to TRBJ2-1; D is unclear. This CDR3 contains 16 residues. Germline V gene sequence: CDR1 SSHAT, CDR2 FNYEAQ (reference sequence). CDR3 loop: CASSLFLVSSYNEQFF. CDR3 sequence (DNA): TGTGCTAGCAGCTTATTTCTCGTCAGCTCCTACAATGAGCAGTTCTTC.

The table lists this clone with a few counts. CDR3 coding DNA: TGTGCCAGCAGCGACCGGACAGGGACTGGGGCCAACGTCCTGACTTTC. This encodes CASSDRTGTGANVLTF. The chain joins TRBV7-2 to TRBJ2-6; 8 bases line up with TRBD1. Trimming cost V 5 bases and J 2 bases; bases outside gene matches: 5. Germline assignment: CDR1 SGHTA and CDR2 FQGNSA. This CDR3 is built from 16 residues.